Presented here are 31 T cell receptor beta chains from one specimen sequenced in a study of patients and donors after allogeneic stem cell transplantation. TCRdb reprocessed the RT-PCR reads with MiXCR, giving one entry per CDR3 protein. The table lists about 110,000 distinct CDR3 sequences, around 35% of them singletons. The sample consisted of blood, either unsorted or a sorted T cell fraction (not recorded which). These receptors originate from a human donor who was either an allogeneic HSCT recipient or a stem cell or donor lymphocyte infusion donor (not recorded which). It is not recorded whose cells these are; they may come from a transplant donor.

J is TRBJ2-1 and V is TRBV5-1; 14 bases agree with TRBD2. CDR1 SGHRS and CDR2 YFSETQ come from the germline V gene. This CDR3 contains 16 residues. V shed 4 bases, J shed 7 bases, and the junction held 7 bases outside the gene matches. CDR3 coding DNA: TGCGCCAGCAGCCGATCGGGACTAGCGGGAGAAAATGAGCAGTTCTTC. Its translation: CASSRSGLAGENEQFF.

Many counts were recorded for this clonotype. The chain couples TRBV4-2 to TRBJ1-2; D is ambiguous. CDR1 and CDR2 from the germline V gene are LGHNA and YNFKEQ. V dropped 1 base and J dropped 2 bases, with 2 bases sitting between them. This CDR3 has 12 amino acids. The DNA of the CDR3 is TGTGCCAGCAGCCAAGCCAACTATGGCTACACCTTC. It translates to CASSQANYGYTF.

This chain joins TRBV7-9 and TRBJ2-1; no clear D gene. The germline V gene has CDR1 SEHNR and CDR2 FQNEAQ (reference sequence). The CDR3 runs 11 residues. V shed 6 bases and J shed 4 bases, with 4 bases lying between them. Here the CDR3 reads CASRQYNEQFF. In DNA, the CDR3 is TGTGCCAGCAGACAGTACAATGAGCAGTTCTTC.

This chain links TRBV10-1 with TRBJ2-3; a possible D gene is TRBD2 (6 bases). Trimming pared 8 bases from V and 6 bases from J, leaving 18 bases between. This CDR3 has 14 residues. Germline V CDR1 and CDR2: WNHNN, SYGVQD (reference sequence). The CDR3 region is CASSLGSGLDTQYF. The CDR3 DNA sequence: TGCGCCAGCTCCCTCGGGAGTGGTTTGGATACGCAGTATTTT.

At least ten counts were recorded for this clonotype. This chain connects TRBV6-5 to TRBJ1-1, with a possible D match to TRBD1 (6 bases). Deletions cut 2 bases from V and 1 base from J, with 8 bases between. Germline assignment: CDR1 MNHEY and CDR2 SVGAGI. The CDR3 consists of 14 residues. The CDR3 DNA reads TGTGCCAGCAGTTACGACAGGAGGAACACTGAAGCTTTCTTT. The encoded protein is CASSYDRRNTEAFF.

This chain connects TRBV6-6 to TRBJ1-2; no clear D gene. The CDR3 is made up of 15 amino acids. With 8 bases removed from V and 7 bases from J, the gap between germline ends came to 23 bases. Germline V gives CDR1 MNHNY, CDR2 SVGAGI (reference sequence). In nucleotides, the CDR3 is TGTGCCAGCGCGTATCCCAATCGGGGTTTTGGTGGCTACACCTTC. Translation: CASAYPNRGFGGYTF.

The chain recombines TRBV27 with TRBJ2-3, with 11 nucleotides matching TRBD2. This CDR3 has 16 amino acids. J lost 0 bases, V lost 3 bases, and 2 bases had no gene match. Germline CDR1 reads MNHEY; CDR2 reads SMNVEV (reference sequence). CDR3 protein: CASSFVAGGSTDTQYF. CDR3 coding DNA: TGTGCCAGCAGTTTCGTAGCGGGAGGGAGCACAGATACGCAGTATTTT.

J is TRBJ2-5 and V is TRBV12-3 or TRBV12-4, with 9 bases matching TRBD2. The trim removed 5 bases at V and 5 bases at J, leaving 9 bases unmatched. CDR3 length equals 15 residues. The CDR3 nucleotides are TGTGCCAGCAGTCCTCGGCGGGAGGGATGGGAGACCCAGTACTTC. Its translation is CASSPRREGWETQYF.

DNA of the CDR3: TGCGCCAGCAGCGCCGGACTAGCGGGAGTTGGAGATACGCAGTATTTT. This encodes CASSAGLAGVGDTQYF. V is TRBV5-1 and J is TRBJ2-3; 13 nucleotides align to TRBD2. The V gene end was trimmed by 4 bases and the J gene end by 5 bases; junction bases not matched to a gene: 7. This CDR3 has 16 amino acids. The germline CDR1 and CDR2 sequences are SGHRS and YFSETQ. Filled out from reference TRBV5-1 and TRBJ2-3, the complete variable domain reads KAGVTQTPRYLIKTRGQQVTLSCSPISGHRSVSWYQQTPGQGLQFLFEYFSETQRNKGNFPGRFSGRQFSNSRSEMNVSTLELGDSALYLCASSAGLAGVGDTQYFGPGTRLTVL.

This clonotype was counted between two and nine times. The J gene is TRBJ1-1, the V gene TRBV5-1, with no clear D. This CDR3 region has 15 residues. Trimming stripped 0 bases from V and 3 bases from J, with 12 bases between. Germline V gene data show CDR1 as SGHRS and CDR2 as YFSETQ. CDR3 nucleotides: TGCGCCAGCAGCTTGGTACGGGGTGGGTACACTGAAGCTTTCTTT. Translated: CASSLVRGGYTEAFF.

This rearrangement joins TRBV29-1 to TRBJ1-1; 8 bases agree with TRBD1. The ends lost 6 bases at V and 1 base at J; junction bases unmatched: 4. Germline V lookup: CDR1 SQVTM, CDR2 ANQGSEA. There are 13 residues in the CDR3. The DNA for the CDR3 is TGCAGCGTCCAGACAGGGGCGAACACTGAAGCTTTCTTT. Its protein is CSVQTGANTEAFF.

About this clonotype: This is likely a read error, given that the CDR3 carries no conserved phenylalanine or tryptophan at its end. The chain combines TRBV6-6 with TRBJ1-1; TRBD1 might be the D (5 bases). CDR1 MNHNY and CDR2 SVGAGI come from the germline V gene (reference sequence). The CDR3 length is 13 residues. V was pared by 4 bases and J by 1 base, with 7 bases between. CDR3 protein: CASSFQGNTEAFL. The DNA of the CDR3 is TGTGCCAGCAGTTTTCAGGGGAACACTGAAGCTTTCTTG.

V is TRBV11-2 and J is TRBJ1-5; D remains unclear. The V end lost 1 base, the J end lost 0 bases, and 7 bases lay between the germline ends. This CDR3 is 15 amino acids long. Germline V lookup: CDR1 SGHAT, CDR2 FQNNGV. CDR3 sequence: CASSLGDYSNQPQHF. Here the CDR3 DNA reads TGTGCCAGCAGCTTAGGCGACTATAGCAATCAGCCCCAGCATTTT.

A few counts support this clonotype. An end of the junction does not agree with germline; a read error may underlie this. The chain links TRBV20-1 to TRBJ1-5; D call uncertain. There are 16 residues in the CDR3. Germline V lookup: CDR1 DFQATT, CDR2 SNEGSKA (reference sequence). The CDR3 DNA follows: TGCAGCGCTATACAAGGAGGGAACGGCCTCAATCAGCCCCAGCATTTT. Its translation: CSAIQGGNGLNQPQHF.

V gene TRBV7-2 combines with J gene TRBJ2-3; D ambiguous. V was shortened by 3 bases and J by 5 bases, with 9 bases between the two germline ends. CDR1 and CDR2 from the germline V gene are SGHTA and FQGNSA. This CDR3 comprises 13 residues. This CDR3 reads CASSFLDRDTQYF. The CDR3 bases are TGTGCCAGCAGCTTTTTAGACCGAGATACGCAGTATTTT.

With respect to this clonotype: A clone one base away is much larger, so this may be a read error. This chain links TRBV7-9 with TRBJ1-2, with no clear D. The germline gives CDR1 SEHNR, CDR2 FQNEAQ (reference sequence). Deletions cut 8 bases from V and 4 bases from J, with 11 bases between. The CDR3 loop spans 12 amino acids. The CDR3 protein is CASLGSSYGYTF. CDR3 in DNA: TGTGCCAGCTTAGGCAGCTCCTATGGCTACACCTTC. Looking up the rest from reference TRBV7-9 and TRBJ1-2 gives the full variable domain: DTGVSQNPRHKITKRGQNVTFRCDPISEHNRLYWYRQTLGQGPEFLTYFQNEAQLEKSRLLSDRFSAERPKGSFSTLEIQRTEQGDSAMYLCASLGSSYGYTFGSGTRLTVV.

Only a few counts were recorded for this clonotype. The V and J genes are TRBV12-3 or TRBV12-4 and TRBJ1-5; D call uncertain. Between the trimmed V and J ends, which lost 2 bases and 4 bases, there was a span of 6 bases. The CDR3 runs to 13 residues. CDR3 amino acids: CASSLFVNQPQHF. The CDR3 DNA reads as TGTGCCAGCAGTTTATTCGTGAATCAGCCCCAGCATTTT.

With respect to this clonotype: One end of the junction varies from germline; a read error may be responsible. The CDR3 spells CASSGGLLGSYEQYF. Written as DNA, the CDR3 is TGTGCTAGCAGCGGCGGGCTGCTAGGGAGTTACGAGCAGTACTTC. This chain links TRBV7-7 with TRBJ2-7; D possibly corresponds to TRBD2 (5 bases). The CDR3 consists of 15 residues. CDR1 SSHAT and CDR2 FNYEAQ come from the germline V gene (reference sequence).

Within the sample, this clonotype is medium-sized. The V and J genes are TRBV29-1 and TRBJ1-2; maybe TRBD1 (6 bases). Trimming pared 7 bases from V and 8 bases from J, leaving 11 bases between. There are 10 residues in the CDR3. Germline assignment: CDR1 SQVTM and CDR2 ANQGSEA. Here the CDR3 reads CSAWGPGYTF. In nucleotides, the CDR3 is TGCAGCGCCTGGGGGCCAGGCTACACCTTC. The variable domain in full, completed from reference TRBV29-1 and TRBJ1-2, reads SAVISQKPSRDICQRGTSLTIQCQVDSQVTMMFWYRQQPGQSLTLIATANQGSEATYESGFVIDKFPISRPNLTFSTLTVSNMSPEDSSIYLCSAWGPGYTFGSGTRLTVV.

The chain is built from TRBV24-1 and TRBJ2-2; a possible D gene is TRBD2 (6 bases). The CDR3 runs 16 residues. The germline V gene encodes CDR1 KGHDR and CDR2 SFDVKD. Trimming removed 3 bases from V and 6 bases from J, with 16 bases in between. CDR3 sequence (DNA): TGTGCCACCAGTGATGGGGGACTCGGGCATCCCGGGGAGCTGTTTTTT. Amino acid sequence: CATSDGGLGHPGELFF.

Only a few counts were recorded for this clonotype. The chain recombines TRBV7-2 with TRBJ2-3, with D possibly being TRBD1 (5 bases). V dropped 0 bases and J dropped 4 bases, with 8 bases sitting between them. The CDR3 loop spans 14 amino acids. CDR1 and CDR2 (germline): SGHTA, FQGNSA. CDR3 sequence (DNA): TGTGCCAGCAGCTTAGCCGTGGGGCCAGATACGCAGTATTTT. It yields the protein CASSLAVGPDTQYF.

This clonotype was seen only a few times. This sequence joins TRBV29-1 and TRBJ1-1, with 7 bases fitting TRBD1. The CDR3 is made up of 11 amino acids. V trimming: 7 bases; J trimming: 4 bases; junction bases outside the gene matches: 3. Germline V lookup: CDR1 SQVTM, CDR2 ANQGSEA. CDR3 DNA: TGCAGCGGGGACAGAGCCACTGAAGCTTTCTTT. Translation: CSGDRATEAFF.

This clonotype has a handful of counts. This chain's CDR3 is CASSLTQTHEKLFF. The CDR3 DNA is TGTGCCAGCAGCTTGACACAGACTCATGAAAAACTGTTTTTT. The genes are TRBV5-6 and TRBJ1-4; the D is unclear. This CDR3 is built from 14 residues. Germline CDR1 is SGHDT and CDR2 is YYEEEE. V lost 1 base and J lost 6, with 10 bases in between.

The rearrangement joins TRBV20-1 to TRBJ1-1; D gene ambiguous. The CDR3 extends over 12 amino acids. CDR1 and CDR2 from the germline V gene are DFQATT and SNEGSKA (reference sequence). The V end lost 4 bases, the J end lost 5 bases, and 11 bases lay between the germline ends. CDR3 DNA: TGCAGTGCTACCGGGAGGTTGACTGAAGCTTTCTTT. Translation: CSATGRLTEAFF.

This clonotype was counted only a few times. V is TRBV5-6 and J is TRBJ2-5; the D call may be TRBD1 or TRBD2 (5 bases each). Deletions cut 4 bases from V and 2 bases from J, with 9 bases between. Germline V gene sequence: CDR1 SGHDT, CDR2 YYEEEE. The CDR3 totals 13 residues. CDR3: CASSQGPQETQYF. CDR3 nucleotides: TGTGCCAGCAGCCAGGGACCACAAGAGACCCAGTACTTC. The full variable domain, rest sourced from reference TRBV5-6 and TRBJ2-5, is DAGVTQSPTHLIKTRGQQVTLRCSPKSGHDTVSWYQQALGQGPQFIFQYYEEEERQRGNFPDRFSGHQFPNYSSELNVNALLLGDSALYLCASSQGPQETQYFGPGTRLLVL.

The chain recombines TRBV29-1 with TRBJ2-1; D not certain. The CDR3 totals 12 residues. V lost 3 bases, J lost 10 bases, and 13 bases lay in between. Germline assignment: CDR1 SQVTM and CDR2 ANQGSEA. The CDR3 is CSVEGLGAEQFF. The CDR3 region has the DNA TGCAGCGTTGAGGGGTTGGGCGCGGAGCAGTTCTTC.

The J gene is TRBJ1-2, the V gene TRBV3-1; 7 bases are shared with TRBD1. The V segment lost 2 bases and the J segment 8 bases; nucleotides outside the gene matches: 17. CDR3 length: 17 amino acids. The V gene's germline CDR1 is LGHDT and CDR2 YNNKEL (reference sequence). The CDR3 protein is CASSQSAGNRGGSGYTF. CDR3 coding DNA: TGTGCCAGCAGCCAATCGGCTGGGAACAGGGGCGGAAGCGGCTACACCTTC.

This clonotype was seen a handful of times. The CDR3: CASSSRAVGEQYF. As DNA, the CDR3 is TGTGCCAGCAGCTCGAGGGCAGTGGGCGAGCAGTACTTC. V usage is TRBV5-6 and J usage is TRBJ2-7; possibly TRBD2 for D (5 bases). V lost 3 bases to trimming and J lost 6 bases, with 13 bases between them. The CDR3 spans 13 residues. Germline CDR1 SGHDT, CDR2 YYEEEE.

V gene TRBV11-2 combines with J gene TRBJ1-6; no firm D call. The CDR3 spans 15 residues. V shed 2 bases and J shed 13 bases, with 18 bases lying between them. Germline V CDR1 and CDR2: SGHAT, FQNNGV. CDR3 loop: CASSLTPLHLGPLHF. The DNA of the CDR3 is TGTGCCAGCAGCTTAACGCCCCTCCACCTTGGGCCCCTCCACTTT.

The chain is built from TRBV7-2 and TRBJ2-5; the match to TRBD1 covers 9 bases. From germline, CDR1 is SGHTA and CDR2 FQGNSA. This CDR3 has 16 amino acids. V lost 2 bases to trimming and J lost 4 bases; unmatched junction nucleotides: 8. CDR3 coding DNA: TGTGCCAGCAGCTTACCGACAGGGGGTGGTGGAGAGACCCAGTACTTC. This codes for CASSLPTGGGGETQYF.

This rearrangement joins TRBV28 to TRBJ2-4; D is uncertain. Germline V gives CDR1 MDHEN, CDR2 SYDVKM. The V end was cut by 6 bases, the J end by 8 bases, with 11 bases between. The CDR3 contains 12 residues. The CDR3 coding sequence is TGTGCCAGCAGCTCTGGATGGGACATTCAGTACTTC. Translation gives CASSSGWDIQYF.